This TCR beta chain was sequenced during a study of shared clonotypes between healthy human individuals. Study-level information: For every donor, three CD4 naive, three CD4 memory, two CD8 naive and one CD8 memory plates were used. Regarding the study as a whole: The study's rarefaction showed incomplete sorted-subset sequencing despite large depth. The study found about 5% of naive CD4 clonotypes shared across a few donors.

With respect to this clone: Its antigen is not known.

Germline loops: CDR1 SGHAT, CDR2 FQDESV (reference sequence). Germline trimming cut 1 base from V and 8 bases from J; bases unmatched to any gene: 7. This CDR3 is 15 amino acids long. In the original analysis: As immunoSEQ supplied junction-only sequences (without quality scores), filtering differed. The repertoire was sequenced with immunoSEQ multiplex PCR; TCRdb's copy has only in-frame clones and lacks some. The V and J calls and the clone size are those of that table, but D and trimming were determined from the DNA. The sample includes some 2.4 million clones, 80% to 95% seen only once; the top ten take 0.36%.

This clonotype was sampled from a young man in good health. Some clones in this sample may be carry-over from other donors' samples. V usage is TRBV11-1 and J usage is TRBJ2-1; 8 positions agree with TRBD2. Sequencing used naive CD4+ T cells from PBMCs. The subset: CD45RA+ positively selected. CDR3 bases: TGTGCCAGCAGCTTAGGGACTAGCTTGAAGGATGAGCAGTTCTTC. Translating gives CASSLGTSLKDEQFF. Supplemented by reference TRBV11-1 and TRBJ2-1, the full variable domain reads EAEVAQSPRYKITEKSQAVAFWCDPISGHATLYWYRQILGQGPELLVQFQDESVVDDSQLPKDRFSAERLKGVDSTLKIQPAELGDSAMYLCASSLGTSLKDEQFFGPGTRLTVL.